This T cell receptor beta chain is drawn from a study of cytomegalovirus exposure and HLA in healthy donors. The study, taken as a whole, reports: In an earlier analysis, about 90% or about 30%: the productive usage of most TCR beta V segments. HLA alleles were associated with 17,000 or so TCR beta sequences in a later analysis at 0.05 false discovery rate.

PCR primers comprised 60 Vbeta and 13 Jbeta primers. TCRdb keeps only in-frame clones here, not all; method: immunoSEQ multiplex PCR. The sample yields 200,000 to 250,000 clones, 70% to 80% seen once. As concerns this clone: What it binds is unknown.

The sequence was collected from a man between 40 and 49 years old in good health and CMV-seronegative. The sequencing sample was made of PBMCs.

CDR3 DNA: TGTGCCAGCAGCTTCGCTTTAGATAGCGGAGGGACCCAGTACTTC. It yields the protein CASSFALDSGGTQYF. V usage is TRBV7-6 and J usage is TRBJ2-5; possibly TRBD2 for D (6 bases). Trimming pared 3 bases from V and 7 bases from J, leaving 18 bases between. Per germline, CDR1 SGHVS and CDR2 FNYEAQ. CDR3 length equals 15 residues.